This T cell receptor (beta chain) was sequenced during a study of T cell repertoires in cytomegalovirus infection. As for this clonotype: This sequence may be a read error, since a much larger clone differs from it by one base.

Germline CDR1 and CDR2: SQVTM and ANQGSEA. V was cut by 7 bases and J by 7 bases, with 16 bases left in between. The CDR3 extends over 12 amino acids. TCRdb analysed the reads with MiXCR anew, one entry per CDR3 protein. Here the sample spans 200,000 to 300,000 distinct CDR3 sequences, roughly 13% being singletons. The chain uses TRBV29-1 and TRBJ1-1; possible D gene TRBD1, 6 bases. This clonotype was sampled from a human donor in good health (CMV status not recorded). Some clones in this sample may be carry-over from other donors' samples. The sample comprised PBMCs. CDR3 loop: CSAVTGTIEAFF. The CDR3 bases are TGCAGCGCCGTTACAGGGACCATTGAAGCTTTCTTT.